What follows describes a single T cell receptor (beta chain). Its antigen is unidentified. The germline V gene encodes CDR1 MNHNS and CDR2 SASEGT. The CDR3 is 14 residues long. Trimming removed 2 bases at V and 0 bases at J, with 7 bases between. This sample was included in a study of lymphopenia after photon versus proton radiotherapy. General study findings and limits: Better survival with proton therapy was suggested as possible, not demonstrated. Post-nadir diversity loss with photons came from oligoclonal expansion, particularly CD8+ Temra cells.

Clones were read by immunoSEQ multiplex PCR, and TCRdb kept only the in-frame ones, dropping some. The table has 150,000 or so clones, 75% to 90% seen once. The receptor was derived from a man aged 50-60 years with gastric cancer. Specimen: peripheral blood, collected from a patient treated with photon-based radiotherapy. The J gene is TRBJ1-1, the V gene TRBV6-1, with D uncertain. The CDR3 region is CASSEPGMNTEAFF. CDR3 bases: TGTGCCAGCAGTGAACCGGGGATGAACACTGAAGCTTTCTTT.